The 15 T cell receptor beta chains below come from one sample, sequenced in a study of CD4 and CD8 cells across lung adenocarcinoma regions (dated by TCRdb to 2017 to 2018). Library prep was done by PCR. The sequencing machine was a HiSeq X Ten. In TCRdb, the public reads were trimmed at Q25 with fastp and aligned with MiXCR, with productive beta chains retained. Here each entry gathers all rows of one CDR3 protein and keeps the most common genes and DNA. Recorded for this sample are approximately 24,000 distinct CDR3 sequences; less than 60% of them occurred a single time. The ten largest clones capture almost 50% of the sample. Sequenced material: CD8+ T cells from the center of a lung tumor. Taken with the paper, the label for cell subset or site translates to: tumor center region. The receptors were sampled from a male donor with lung adenocarcinoma. The CD4 and CD8 labels of this study may be unreliable.

This clonotype occurred many times. This chain connects TRBV7-2 to TRBJ2-3, with 9 positions matching TRBD2. The V segment lost 1 base and the J segment 0 bases; nucleotides outside the gene matches: 5. CDR3 length: 17 residues. Germline V gene lookup returns CDR1 SGHTA and CDR2 FQGNSA. In DNA, the CDR3 is TGTGCCAGCAGCTTAGTGGCGGGAGGGACTAGCACAGATACGCAGTATTTT. Translating gives CASSLVAGGTSTDTQYF.

This chain links TRBV6-2 or TRBV6-3 with TRBJ2-1, with D unclear. With the DNA end fitting TRBJ2-7 better, the J assignment may be wrong. The CDR3 totals 14 residues. Germline V gene sequence: CDR1 MNHEY, CDR2 SVGEGT. The CDR3 loop is CASSYPRLPYEQYF. The CDR3 nucleotides are TGTGCCAGCAGTTACCCTAGGCTCCCTTACGAGCAGTACTTC.

This clonotype came up many times. This rearrangement joins TRBV7-2 to TRBJ2-1; D is unresolved. Trimming shortened V by 1 base and J by 6 bases, and 7 bases separated the two germline ends. The CDR3 runs 13 residues. From germline, CDR1 is SGHTA and CDR2 FQGNSA. CDR3 protein: CASSLGAVNEQFF. The CDR3 coding sequence is TGTGCCAGCAGCTTAGGGGCGGTCAATGAGCAGTTCTTC.

By sample fraction, this clonotype is medium-sized. V usage is TRBV6-5 and J usage is TRBJ2-5, with TRBD1 identical over 10 bases. The V gene's germline CDR1 is MNHEY and CDR2 SVGAGI. The V segment lost 6 bases and the J segment 7 bases; nucleotides outside the gene matches: 8. The CDR3 length is 14 residues. Here the CDR3 reads CASRRQGASGTQYF. The CDR3 DNA sequence: TGTGCCAGCAGACGACAGGGGGCATCGGGGACCCAGTACTTC.

This clonotype was counted only a few times. This chain links TRBV12-3 or TRBV12-4 with TRBJ2-7; D is uncertain. V shed 3 bases and J shed 6 bases, with 6 bases lying between them. CDR3 length: 11 amino acids. This CDR3 reads CASSFSREQYF. For the CDR3, the DNA is TGTGCCAGCAGTTTTTCCCGCGAGCAGTACTTC.

This chain links TRBV29-1 with TRBJ2-1, with a possible D match to TRBD1 (5 bases). The J call may be mistaken, given a closer DNA end match to TRBJ2-5. Germline-derived CDR1 and CDR2 are SQVTM and ANQGSEA. The CDR3 loop spans 12 amino acids. Here the CDR3 reads CSPPGAGWAQYF. The DNA of the CDR3 is TGCAGCCCCCCTGGCGCAGGGTGGGCCCAGTACTTC.

The V gene is TRBV25-1, the J gene TRBJ2-1; a possible D gene is TRBD2 (5 bases). V lost 3 bases and J 7 bases, leaving 13 bases between the germline ends. Germline loops: CDR1 MGHDK, CDR2 SYGVNS. The length of the CDR3 is 14 residues. The CDR3 protein is CASSEAGRVNEQFF. DNA for the CDR3: TGTGCCAGCAGTGAGGCGGGCCGGGTGAATGAGCAGTTCTTC. The variable domain in full, completed from reference TRBV25-1 and TRBJ2-1, reads EADIYQTPRYLVIGTGKKITLECSQTMGHDKMYWYQQDPGMELHLIHYSYGVNSTEKGDLSSESTVSRIRTEHFPLTLESARPSHTSQYLCASSEAGRVNEQFFGPGTRLTVL.

This clonotype was counted ten times or more. Just one base apart from a much larger clone, this may be a read error. CDR3 loop: CAIDFEYF. In nucleotides, the CDR3 is TGTGCCATCGATTTTGAGTACTTC. The chain links TRBV10-3 to TRBJ2-5, with unresolved D. V was shortened by 8 bases and J by 12 bases, with 7 bases between the two germline ends. Germline CDR1 is ENHRY and CDR2 is SYGVKD. There are 8 residues in the CDR3.

The table lists this clonotype with many counts. This chain links TRBV7-2 with TRBJ2-3; no firm D call. The CDR3 is 13 amino acids. Germline CDR1 reads SGHTA; CDR2 reads FQGNSA. V was clipped by 5 bases and J by 5 bases, with 11 bases between them. CDR3 bases: TGTGCCAGCAGCCCACCCGGCGTAGATACGCAGTATTTT. Encoded protein: CASSPPGVDTQYF.

This chain joins TRBV6-2 or TRBV6-3 and TRBJ2-3; D is possibly TRBD2 (5 bases). The V and J ends lost 5 bases and 4 bases respectively, with 13 bases between them. Germline loops: CDR1 MNHEY, CDR2 SVGEGT. The CDR3 has 14 amino acids. CDR3 sequence: CASSGMGRADTQYF. CDR3 bases: TGTGCCAGCAGTGGGATGGGGAGAGCAGATACGCAGTATTTT.

The sample holds one count of this clonotype. V gene TRBV20-1 combines with J gene TRBJ2-1, with unresolved D. The CDR3 length is 14 residues. V was trimmed by 5 bases and J by 0 bases, leaving 11 bases between them. In germline, CDR1 is DFQATT, CDR2 SNEGSKA (reference sequence). The CDR3 here is CSAPSPHSYNEQFF. DNA of the CDR3: TGCAGTGCTCCGAGTCCTCACTCCTACAATGAGCAGTTCTTC.

This rearrangement joins TRBV30 to TRBJ2-7; D is possibly TRBD1 (6 bases). Germline V gene lookup returns CDR1 GTSNPN and CDR2 SVGIG (reference sequence). There are 14 residues in the CDR3. V lost 2 bases and J 6 bases, leaving 17 bases between the germline ends. CDR3 protein: CAWSTRRTASEQYF. DNA for the CDR3: TGTGCCTGGAGTACCAGAAGGACAGCCTCCGAGCAGTACTTC.

On this clonotype itself: Germline and junction disagree at one end, which may indicate a read error. The chain has TRBV5-3 and TRBJ2-3; perhaps D is TRBD1 or TRBD2 (6 bases each). TRBV5-3 is recorded as an ORF, its role being uncertain. This CDR3 region has 15 residues. CDR3 amino acids: CARSFGGGDTDTQYF. The CDR3 DNA is TGTGCCAGGAGCTTCGGGGGCGGGGACACAGATACGCAGTATTTT.

The chain links TRBV20-1 to TRBJ2-4; 7 bases align to TRBD2. Trimming removed 0 bases from V and 13 bases from J; junction bases left unmatched: 18. The CDR3 consists of 16 residues. Germline assignment: CDR1 DFQATT and CDR2 SNEGSKA (reference sequence). The CDR3 loop is CSARDWGSGAHDVQYF. CDR3 nucleotides: TGCAGTGCTAGAGATTGGGGGAGCGGGGCCCATGATGTCCAGTACTTC.

V and J are TRBV5-6 and TRBJ2-5; D is perhaps TRBD1 or TRBD2 (5 bases each). V lost 4 bases to trimming and J lost 5 bases, with 12 bases between them. Germline V gene sequence: CDR1 SGHDT, CDR2 YYEEEE. CDR3 length: 13 residues. CDR3 amino acids: CASSKGPAETQYF. DNA of the CDR3: TGTGCCAGCAGCAAGGGACCAGCGGAGACCCAGTACTTC. Based on the CDR3 plus reference TRBV5-6 and TRBJ2-5, the full variable domain is DAGVTQSPTHLIKTRGQQVTLRCSPKSGHDTVSWYQQALGQGPQFIFQYYEEEERQRGNFPDRFSGHQFPNYSSELNVNALLLGDSALYLCASSKGPAETQYFGPGTRLLVL.